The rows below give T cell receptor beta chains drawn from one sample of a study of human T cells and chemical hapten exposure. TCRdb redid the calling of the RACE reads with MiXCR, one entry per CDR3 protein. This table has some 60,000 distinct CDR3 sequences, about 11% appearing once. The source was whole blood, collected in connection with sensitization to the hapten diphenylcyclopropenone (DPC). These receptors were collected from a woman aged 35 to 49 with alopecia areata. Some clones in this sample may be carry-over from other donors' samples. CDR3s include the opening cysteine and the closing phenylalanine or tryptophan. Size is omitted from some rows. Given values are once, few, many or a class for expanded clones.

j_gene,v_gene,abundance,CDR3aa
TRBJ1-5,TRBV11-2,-,CASSLGNQPQHF
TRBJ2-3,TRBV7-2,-,CASSLSRSGRTDTQYF
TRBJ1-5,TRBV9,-,CASSLDRASNQPQHF
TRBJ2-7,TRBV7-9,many,CASRGDGTYEQYF
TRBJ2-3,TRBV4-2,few,CASRLGLAGVADTQYF
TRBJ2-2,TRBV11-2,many,CASSWTSGATGELFF
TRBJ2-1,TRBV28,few,CASSQTGTGTYNEQFF
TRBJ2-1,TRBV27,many,CASSSLLAGAEQFF
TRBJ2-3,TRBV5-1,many,CASSPSTDTQYF
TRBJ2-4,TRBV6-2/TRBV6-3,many,CASSYSTSGGLKYF
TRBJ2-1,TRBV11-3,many,CASSHGSHNEQFF
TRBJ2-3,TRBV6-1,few,CASSEGTSGYTDTQYF
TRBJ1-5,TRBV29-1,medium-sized,CSVADGVLGNQPQHF
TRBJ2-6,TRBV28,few,CASTKGANVLTF
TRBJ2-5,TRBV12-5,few,CASGFGTSGPQETQYF
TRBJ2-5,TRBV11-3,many,CASSRGTSGIGLETQYF
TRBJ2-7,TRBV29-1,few,CSGQIGTDEQYF
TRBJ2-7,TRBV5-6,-,CASSPPGLASYEQYF
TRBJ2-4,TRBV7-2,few,CASSSSGGAKNIQYF
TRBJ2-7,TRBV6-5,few,CASSPRFSSYEQYF
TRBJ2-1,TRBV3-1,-,CASSQKISYNEQFF
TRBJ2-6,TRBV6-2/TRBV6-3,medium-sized,CASSLADGANVLTF
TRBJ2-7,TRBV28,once,CATGKRTPYEQYF
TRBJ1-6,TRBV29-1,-,CSVRDRGYSPLHF
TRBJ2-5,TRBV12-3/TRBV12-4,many,CASSHIRGEETQYF
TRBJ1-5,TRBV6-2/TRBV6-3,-,CASRRLNQPQHF
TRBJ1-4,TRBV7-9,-,CASRPKQGSTNEKLFF
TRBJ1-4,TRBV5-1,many,CASSRRGGMTNEKLFF
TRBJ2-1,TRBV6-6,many,CASSYGKGTNEQFF
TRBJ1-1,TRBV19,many,CASGYGGTLETEAFF
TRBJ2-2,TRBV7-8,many,CASSLGTSGRNTGELFF
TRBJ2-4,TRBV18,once,CASSPPEAKNIQYF
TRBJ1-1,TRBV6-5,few,CASSYGVQGQITEAFF
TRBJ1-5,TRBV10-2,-,CASSEIYQPQHF
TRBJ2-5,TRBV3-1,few,CASRADEETQYF
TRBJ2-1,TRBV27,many,CASSPHEQFF
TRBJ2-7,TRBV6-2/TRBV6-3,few,CASSYSPYEQYF
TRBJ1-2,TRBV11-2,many,CASSLAPSNYGYTF
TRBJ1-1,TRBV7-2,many,CASSLFRVPNTEVFF
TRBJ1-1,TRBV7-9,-,CASSLPANTEAFF
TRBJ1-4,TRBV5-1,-,CASSLDGQWEQLFF
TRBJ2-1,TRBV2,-,CASSVGGSYNEQFF